The 8 T cell receptor beta chains below come from one sample, sequenced in a study of somatic mutations in cytotoxic T cells in rheumatoid arthritis. The method was immunoSEQ multiplex PCR; TCRdb's version includes in-frame clones alone and lacks a portion of them. The data hold 15,000 to 20,000 clones, with around 80% observed a single time. The sample taken for sequencing was CD8+ T cells sorted from blood. These receptors were taken from an adult with rheumatoid arthritis.

This clone was picked up a small number of times. The rearrangement uses TRBV19 and TRBJ2-7; D gene unclear. V dropped 5 bases and J dropped 6 bases, with 17 bases sitting between them. The CDR3 is made up of 14 amino acids. Germline CDR1 and CDR2: LNHDA and SQIVND (reference sequence). The CDR3 is CASSPGFGMPEQYF. The DNA of the CDR3 is TGTGCCAGTAGTCCAGGTTTTGGGATGCCCGAGCAGTACTTC.

The chain carries TRBV9 and TRBJ2-7; no clear D. Germline V lookup: CDR1 SGDLS, CDR2 YYNGEE. This CDR3 comprises 11 residues. V was pared by 0 bases and J by 6 bases, with 4 bases between. Written as DNA, the CDR3 is TGTGCCAGCAGCGTAGGAAGCGAGCAGTACTTC. It yields the protein CASSVGSEQYF.

The rearrangement uses TRBV27 and TRBJ2-3; D might be TRBD2 (6 bases). V lost 4 bases and J 2 bases, leaving 13 bases between the germline ends. The CDR3 sequence is 15 residues long. Germline-derived CDR1 and CDR2 are MNHEY and SMNVEV (reference sequence). DNA of the CDR3: TGTGCCAGCAGTTACCCGGGGGACCCCACAGATACGCAGTATTTT. Encoded protein: CASSYPGDPTDTQYF.

The chain recombines TRBV11-2 with TRBJ2-1; 9 positions match TRBD2. Germline V gene data show CDR1 as SGHAT and CDR2 as FQNNGV. CDR3 length: 16 amino acids. V lost 5 bases to trimming and J lost 5 bases; unmatched junction nucleotides: 10. This CDR3 reads CASSDDDSGGNNEQFF. The CDR3 DNA reads as TGTGCCAGCAGCGACGATGATAGCGGGGGAAACAATGAGCAGTTCTTC.

Only one count was recorded for this clone. The sample contains more than one DNA sequence encoding this CDR3. The genes are TRBV4-1 and TRBJ2-7; the D call may be TRBD1 or TRBD2 (5 bases each). V lost 4 bases and J 0 bases, leaving 13 bases between the germline ends. Germline CDR1 is MGHRA and CDR2 is YSYEKL. This CDR3 is 15 amino acids long. CDR3 amino acids: CASSLRDGLSYEQYF. CDR3 coding DNA: TGCGCCAGCAGCCTCCGGGACGGTCTCTCCTACGAGCAGTACTTC.

The rearrangement links TRBV5-1 to TRBJ1-4, with D uncertain. Trimming cost V 0 bases and J 2 bases, with 5 bases left between them. This CDR3 is 14 amino acids long. Germline loops: CDR1 SGHRS, CDR2 YFSETQ. CDR3 protein: CASSLERTNEKLFF. CDR3 nucleotide sequence: TGCGCCAGCAGCTTGGAGAGGACTAATGAAAAACTGTTTTTT.

The V gene is TRBV28, the J gene TRBJ2-2; D remains ambiguous. V lost 0 bases to trimming and J lost 0 bases, with 8 bases between them. This CDR3 contains 16 residues. Germline V gene sequence: CDR1 MDHEN, CDR2 SYDVKM. The CDR3 region is CASSLWSRTNTGELFF. CDR3 DNA: TGTGCCAGCAGTTTATGGTCGAGAACGAACACCGGGGAGCTGTTTTTT.

This clone occurred once. V is TRBV7-8 and J is TRBJ2-5, with D maybe TRBD1 (5 bases). Trimming shortened V by 4 bases and J by 7 bases, and 16 bases separated the two germline ends. The CDR3 totals 14 residues. Looked up from germline, CDR1 is SGHVS and CDR2 is FQNEAQ. CDR3 DNA sequence: TGTGCCAGCAGCTCAGACTTATCAAGGGGGACCCAGTACTTC. Its translation: CASSSDLSRGTQYF.